A selection of T cell receptor beta chains follows, all from one sample in a study of CD8 T cells in ankylosing spondylitis. MiXCR, applied by TCRdb to the 5' RACE reads, yields one record per CDR3 protein. The sample holds 350,000 to 400,000 distinct CDR3 sequences, roughly 20% seen once. The sequenced sample was blood, either unsorted or a sorted T cell fraction (not recorded which). The receptors shown here come from a male donor with ankylosing spondylitis or in good health (not recorded which). Each CDR3 is given with its conserved first and last residue. D genes are given only for firm matches. Part of the rows lack a size; the others show once, few, many or a class for expanded clones.

cdr3_length clone_size j_call d_call v_call cdr3_nt cdr3_aa
13 NA TRBJ2-7 NA TRBV12-3/TRBV12-4 TGTGCCAGCAGACCAACGGGACACTACGAGCAGTACTTC CASRPTGHYEQYF
14 many TRBJ2-1 TRBD2 TRBV3-1 TGTGCCAGCAGTCCGGGACTAGCGGGCCATGAGCAGTTCTTC CASSPGLAGHEQFF
17 few TRBJ2-6 NA TRBV6-1 TGTGCCAGCAGTGAAGCTGAGGGAAACTCTGGGGCCAACGTCCTGACTTTC CASSEAEGNSGANVLTF
14 few TRBJ2-5 TRBD2 TRBV24-1 TGTGCCACCAGTGGCCCCGGGGGGCAAGAGACCCAGTACTTC CATSGPGGQETQYF
18 NA TRBJ2-1 TRBD1 TRBV27 TGTGCCAGCAGTTTATTTCCACCCGGGACAGGGACGTACAATGAGCAGTTCTTC CASSLFPPGTGTYNEQFF
17 NA TRBJ2-7 TRBD2 TRBV12-3/TRBV12-4 TGTGCCAGCAGTCGGCCTAGCGGGGGGACTTTCTCCTACGAGCAGTACTTC CASSRPSGGTFSYEQYF
16 NA TRBJ2-7 NA TRBV11-2 TGTGCCAGCAGCTTAGGGGGGGGCAGGGCCTCCCCCGAGCAGTACTTC CASSLGGGRASPEQYF
16 few TRBJ2-3 TRBD1 TRBV7-9 TGTGCCAGCAGCTATACCGGGACAGGGTTTGCAGATACGCAGTATTTT CASSYTGTGFADTQYF
16 many TRBJ2-7 TRBD2 TRBV12-3/TRBV12-4 TGTGCCAGCAGTCCACTAGCGGGGGGGCTCTCCTACGAGCAGTACTTC CASSPLAGGLSYEQYF
16 NA TRBJ2-1 TRBD2 TRBV5-1 TGCGCCAGCAGCTTCGGGACTAGCGGGGACAACAATGAGCAGTTCTTC CASSFGTSGDNNEQFF
15 few TRBJ2-7 TRBD1 TRBV6-5 TGTGCCAGCAGTTACTGGGGACAGGATGCCTACGAGCAGTACTTC CASSYWGQDAYEQYF
13 NA TRBJ2-1 NA TRBV30 TGTGCCTGGACCGGGATCTCCTACAATGAGCAGTTCTTC CAWTGISYNEQFF
16 few TRBJ2-2 TRBD2 TRBV10-3 TGTGCCATCACAGGGAACCCAGCGGGGGACACCGGGGAGCTGTTTTTT CAITGNPAGDTGELFF
14 NA TRBJ2-5 TRBD2 TRBV6-2/TRBV6-3 TGTGCCAGCAGTTACGCGGGGGAGCAAGAGACCCAGTACTTC CASSYAGEQETQYF
13 many TRBJ2-7 NA TRBV20-1 TGCAGTGCTAGAGATCTCGGCAGCTACGAGCAGTACTTC CSARDLGSYEQYF
19 few TRBJ2-3 TRBD2 TRBV9 TGTGCCAGCAGCGTAGTTTCTAGCGGGGGGGCGATCGCCACAGATACGCAGTATTTT CASSVVSSGGAIATDTQYF
14 NA TRBJ2-1 NA TRBV12-3/TRBV12-4 TGTGCCAGCAGTTCAGCGGTCTCCTACAATGAGCAGTTCTTC CASSSAVSYNEQFF
14 few TRBJ2-3 NA TRBV12-3/TRBV12-4 TGTGCCAGCAGTTTAGGGAGGGGCACAGATACGCAGTATTTT CASSLGRGTDTQYF
14 NA TRBJ2-1 NA TRBV9 TGTGCCAGCAGCGTAGTTGGAGCGTCGGATGAGCAGTTCTTC CASSVVGASDEQFF
12 many TRBJ2-7 TRBD1 TRBV12-3/TRBV12-4 TGTGCCAGCAGCTACGACAGGGGCGAGCAGTACTTC CASSYDRGEQYF
14 few TRBJ2-4 TRBD1 TRBV7-9 TGTGCCAGCAGCGAGGGGGCGAGCAAAAACATTCAGTACTTC CASSEGASKNIQYF
16 few TRBJ2-5 NA TRBV5-4 TGTGCCAGCAGTGGGGCGGACACCTACATCCAAGAGACCCAGTACTTC CASSGADTYIQETQYF
15 few TRBJ2-3 TRBD2 TRBV6-1 TGTGCCAGCGGGGGGACTAGCGGGGGGGCAGATACGCAGTATTTT CASGGTSGGADTQYF
15 few TRBJ2-2 NA TRBV10-3 TGTGCCATCAGTGCCTGGGACGGGAACACCGGGGAGCTGTTTTTT CAISAWDGNTGELFF
12 few TRBJ1-1 NA TRBV12-3/TRBV12-4 TGTGCCAGCAGTTTATATGACACTGAAGCTTTCTTT CASSLYDTEAFF
15 NA TRBJ2-1 NA TRBV11-1 TGTGCCAGCAGCTCGGATGAGACCTTATACAATGAGCAGTTCTTC CASSSDETLYNEQFF
14 few TRBJ1-5 NA TRBV6-4 TGTGCCGAAAGGGGAGGGGGTAGCAATCAGCCCCAGCATTTT CAERGGGSNQPQHF
14 NA TRBJ1-4 NA TRBV10-1 TGCGCCAGCAGTGACGGGACGGAGAATGAAAAACTGTTTTTT CASSDGTENEKLFF
14 many TRBJ2-2 NA TRBV12-3/TRBV12-4 TGTGCCAGCACCCTGGGGGGGCAGACCGGGGAGCTGTTTTTT CASTLGGQTGELFF
13 few TRBJ2-7 NA TRBV27 TGTGCCAGCTCATCCTCGATGGCCTACGAGCAGTACTTC CASSSSMAYEQYF
16 NA TRBJ2-1 TRBD1 TRBV28 TGTGCCAGCAGTAACAATCCGGGACAGTACAATTTGGAGCAGTTCTTC CASSNNPGQYNLEQFF
15 NA TRBJ2-1 NA TRBV4-2 TGTGCCAGCAGCCAGCTAGGGGCGCCCGATAATGAGCAGTTCTTC CASSQLGAPDNEQFF
15 few TRBJ2-1 NA TRBV12-3/TRBV12-4 TGTGCCAGCCGCCCCTCCGAAGTTCTCTACAATGAGCAGTTCTTC CASRPSEVLYNEQFF
14 NA TRBJ2-7 NA TRBV29-1 TGCAGCGTTGAGCCGGGTCCTACGACTTACGAGCAGTACTTC CSVEPGPTTYEQYF
13 NA TRBJ2-1 NA TRBV10-3 TGTGCCATCAGGACAGACTCCTACAATGAGCAGTTCTTC CAIRTDSYNEQFF
16 NA TRBJ2-7 NA TRBV5-1 TGCGCCAGCAGCCCTGACTGGACCCGGAGCTCCTACGAGCAGTACTTC CASSPDWTRSSYEQYF
15 NA TRBJ2-5 NA TRBV9 TGTGCCAGCAGCGTGTTTAACGGACCCCAAGAGACCCAGTACTTC CASSVFNGPQETQYF
13 NA TRBJ2-7 NA TRBV6-1 TGTGCCAGCAGTGAAAGGGGGGCCTACGAGCAGTACTTC CASSERGAYEQYF
13 NA TRBJ1-1 NA TRBV6-2/TRBV6-3 TGTGCCAGCAAATCGAGGGGCTTCACTGAAGCTTTCTTT CASKSRGFTEAFF
13 few TRBJ2-5 NA TRBV2 TGTGCCAGCAGTGTGAGGGATCAAGAGACCCAGTACTTC CASSVRDQETQYF
17 NA TRBJ2-2 NA TRBV7-9 TGTGCCAGCAGCCCCCGGCCGGACCAGAAAAACACCGGGGAGCTGTTTTTT CASSPRPDQKNTGELFF
14 few TRBJ2-7 NA TRBV20-1 TGCAGTGCTAGGGACCAGGAGTCGATGAGGGAGCAGTACTTC CSARDQESMREQYF
15 few TRBJ1-4 NA TRBV4-1 TGCGCCAGCAGCCAGGCCCAGGGAGGGGAGTGGAAACTGTTTTTT CASSQAQGGEWKLFF
19 NA TRBJ2-2 TRBD2 TRBV11-1 TGTGCCAGCAGCTTTCCCCCCGGGACTAGCGGGGGTGCCACCGGGGAGCTGTTTTTT CASSFPPGTSGGATGELFF
17 few TRBJ2-5 NA TRBV3-1 TGTGCCAGCAGCCAAGTGGAGGGCAGGGTGAGGGAAGAGACCCAGTACTTC CASSQVEGRVREETQYF
14 few TRBJ2-5 NA TRBV6-5 TGTGCCAGCAGTTACTCGAATAGGGGGGAGACCCAGTACTTC CASSYSNRGETQYF